This T cell receptor (beta chain) was sequenced in a study of T cell responses to AZD1222 COVID-19 vaccine. Study overall: Second doses were pooled across both intervals (about 4 or about 12 weeks).

TCRdb keeps only in-frame clones here, not all; method: immunoSEQ multiplex PCR. The sample consists of under 150,000 clones, about 93% of them appearing once. Study-wide points: Only five to seven individuals given AZD1222 were seropositive at baseline.

Of note for this clone: Its antigen remains unknown.

The input for sequencing was peripheral blood, taken on day 0 of AZD1222 vaccination. The receptor's source is an adult in good health.

The CDR3: CASSWPHEKLFF. CDR3 nucleotide sequence: TGTGCCAGCAGTTGGCCCCATGAAAAACTGTTTTTT. This sequence joins TRBV28 and TRBJ1-4; no firm D call. Germline V CDR1 and CDR2: MDHEN, SYDVKM. Trimming took off 4 bases at V and 6 bases at J, with 6 bases between the two ends. The CDR3 runs to 12 residues. The full variable domain, completed using reference TRBV28 and TRBJ1-4, is DVKVTQSSRYLVKRTGEKVFLECVQDMDHENMFWYRQDPGLGLRLIYFSYDVKMKEKGDIPEGYSVSREKKERFSLILESASTNQTSMYLCASSWPHEKLFFGSGTQLSVL.